The 28 T cell receptor beta chains presented below share a single source sample, sequenced in a study of blood T cell repertoires in COVID-19. The method was immunoSEQ multiplex PCR; TCRdb's version includes in-frame clones alone and lacks a portion of them. The sample has under 200,000 clones, 65% to 90% seen once. Sequenced material: peripheral blood. The source of these receptors is a man in his fifties or sixties with acute or convalescent COVID-19.

The chain is built from TRBV11-3 and TRBJ2-1; 12 nucleotides align to TRBD2. Germline V lookup: CDR1 SGHNT, CDR2 YENEEA. Trimming cost V 0 bases and J 6 bases; bases outside gene matches: 9. The CDR3 loop spans 18 amino acids. The CDR3 region is CASSLDSPLAGGGNEQFF. CDR3 DNA: TGTGCCAGCAGCTTAGATTCCCCACTAGCGGGAGGTGGCAATGAGCAGTTCTTC.

The chain recombines TRBV2 with TRBJ2-2, with 7 bases lining up with TRBD2. The CDR3 loop spans 14 amino acids. Looked up from germline, CDR1 is SNHLY and CDR2 is FYNNEI. V lost 7 bases to trimming and J lost 1 base; unmatched junction nucleotides: 3. The CDR3 nucleotides are TGTGCCAGCAAAACTAGCGAGAACACCGGGGAGCTGTTTTTT. Translation: CASKTSENTGELFF.

The CDR3 DNA reads as TGTGCCAGCAGCTTAGGAGCGGGAGGAAACAATGAGCAGTTCTTC. Its protein product is CASSLGAGGNNEQFF. The chain couples TRBV7-3 to TRBJ2-1; 9 nucleotides agree with TRBD2. Germline loops: CDR1 SGHTA, CDR2 FQGTGA. V was pared by 2 bases and J by 5 bases, with 4 bases of the junction left unmatched. The CDR3 loop spans 15 amino acids.

The chain has TRBV5-1 and TRBJ2-1, with 10 bases matching TRBD1. With V trimmed by 4 bases and J by 3 bases, 4 bases remained unmatched. In germline, CDR1 is SGHRS, CDR2 YFSETQ. The CDR3 is 15 residues long. The CDR3 spells CASSRGQGNYNEQFF. The CDR3 nucleotides read TGCGCCAGCAGCAGGGGACAGGGGAACTACAATGAGCAGTTCTTC.

The CDR3 sequence: CASSLLTGGDTQYF. DNA for the CDR3: TGTGCCAGCAGCTTACTAACGGGAGGTGATACGCAGTATTTT. The chain links TRBV7-9 to TRBJ2-3; 7 bases are a match to TRBD2. The CDR3 length is 14 residues. The germline CDR1 and CDR2 sequences are SEHNR and FQNEAQ (reference sequence). Trimming took 2 bases from V and 6 from J; bases not matched to a gene: 5.

The count of this clone is one. V and J are TRBV28 and TRBJ1-4; D not certain. Per the germline V gene, CDR1 is MDHEN and CDR2 is SYDVKM. V lost 6 bases and J lost 14, with 16 bases in between. The CDR3 contains 12 residues. In DNA, the CDR3 is TGTGCCAGCAGAGGTCAGGATCTACGGCTGTTTTTT. It specifies CASRGQDLRLFF.

This chain links TRBV28 with TRBJ2-1, with 11 nucleotides matching TRBD2. Trimming at V came to 5 bases and at J to 5 bases, leaving 11 bases not matched to a gene. CDR1 and CDR2 from the germline V gene are MDHEN and SYDVKM. CDR3 length: 17 residues. CDR3 sequence (DNA): TGTGCCAGCAGTCACAGACCCGGGACTAGCGGTGACAATGAGCAGTTCTTC. It specifies CASSHRPGTSGDNEQFF.

This clone appeared once. The chain employs TRBV10-3 and TRBJ2-1; D not certain. The CDR3 loop spans 13 amino acids. V was clipped by 10 bases and J by 9 bases, with 19 bases between them. Germline CDR1 ENHRY, CDR2 SYGVKD. For the CDR3, the DNA is TGTGCCAGCTTAGGCCTTTCCGGCGGTGAGCAGTTCTTC. Protein: CASLGLSGGEQFF.

The J gene is TRBJ2-7, the V gene TRBV19; a possible D gene is TRBD2 (5 bases). The CDR3 has 13 residues. The ends were cut back, 5 bases at V and 3 bases at J, with 11 bases in the middle. The germline gives CDR1 LNHDA, CDR2 SQIVND (reference sequence). In nucleotides, the CDR3 is TGTGCCAGTAGTTCCCGGGGTAACTACGAGCAGTACTTC. As protein: CASSSRGNYEQYF. Supplemented by reference TRBV19 and TRBJ2-7, the full variable domain reads DGGITQSPKYLFRKEGQNVTLSCEQNLNHDAMYWYRQDPGQGLRLIYYSQIVNDFQKGDIAEGYSVSREKKESFPLTVTSAQKNPTAFYLCASSSRGNYEQYFGPGTRLTVT.

V usage is TRBV29-1 and J usage is TRBJ1-1; tentative D call: TRBD1 (5 bases). V was trimmed by 4 bases and J by 1 base, leaving 16 bases between them. CDR1 SQVTM and CDR2 ANQGSEA come from the germline V gene. This CDR3 has 15 amino acids. The CDR3 protein is CSVGGTLLGNTEAFF. CDR3 DNA: TGCAGCGTTGGAGGGACTCTCCTCGGGAACACTGAAGCTTTCTTT.

This clone was counted between two and nine times. The chain combines TRBV7-8 with TRBJ2-1; TRBD2 matches 9 bases. CDR3 size: 14 residues. The germline CDR1 and CDR2 sequences are SGHVS and FQNEAQ. V shed 6 bases and J 4 bases; nucleotides not matched to a gene: 4. The CDR3 DNA follows: TGTGCCAGCAGTCGACTAGCGGAGTACAATGAGCAGTTCTTC. Protein: CASSRLAEYNEQFF.

Comment on this clone: One end of the junction fails to match germline, which may point to a read error. V is TRBV28 and J is TRBJ1-6; TRBD1 agrees at 7 bases. The CDR3 spans 17 residues. Germline loops: CDR1 MDHEN, CDR2 SYDVKM. In nucleotides, the CDR3 is TGTGCCAGCAGTTTATGGGGGCGTGGACAGGTGAATTCAGCCCTCCACTTT. Residues: CASSLWGRGQVNSALHF. Combining the CDR3 with reference TRBV28 and TRBJ1-6 gives the whole variable domain DVKVTQSSRYLVKRTGEKVFLECVQDMDHENMFWYRQDPGLGLRLIYFSYDVKMKEKGDIPEGYSVSREKKERFSLILESASTNQTSMYLCASSLWGRGQVNSALHFGNGTRLTVT.

The rearrangement links TRBV19 to TRBJ2-2; 9 bases are shared with TRBD2. Losses at the gene ends were 7 bases for V and 4 bases for J; bases not matched to a gene: 4. The CDR3 loop spans 14 amino acids. CDR1 is LNHDA, CDR2 SQIVND, per germline (reference sequence). CDR3 DNA: TGTGCCAGTAAAAGCGGGAGGTCCACCGGGGAGCTGTTTTTT. It is translated as CASKSGRSTGELFF.

The CDR3 is CASSGQGGYQPQHF. The CDR3 region has the DNA TGTGCCAGCAGTGGACAGGGAGGCTATCAGCCCCAGCATTTT. This rearrangement joins TRBV2 to TRBJ1-5; 7 bases agree with TRBD1. V was pared by 4 bases and J by 5 bases, with 5 bases of the junction left unmatched. The CDR3 has 14 amino acids. CDR1 SNHLY and CDR2 FYNNEI come from the germline V gene. The whole variable domain, filled in from reference TRBV2 and TRBJ1-5, reads EPEVTQTPSHQVTQMGQEVILRCVPISNHLYFYWYRQILGQKVEFLVSFYNNEISEKSEIFDDQFSVERPDGSNFTLKIRSTKLEDSAMYFCASSGQGGYQPQHFGDGTRLSIL.

The V call is TRBV9, the J call TRBJ2-2; 7 positions agree with TRBD2. The V gene end was trimmed by 3 bases and the J gene end by 2 bases; junction bases not matched to a gene: 4. The CDR3 is 15 amino acids. The germline gives CDR1 SGDLS, CDR2 YYNGEE. CDR3 coding DNA: TGTGCCAGCAGCGCCGGACTAGATAACACCGGGGAGCTGTTTTTT. Its protein is CASSAGLDNTGELFF.

The chain employs TRBV4-1 and TRBJ1-4; maybe TRBD1 (5 bases). This CDR3 contains 19 residues. The V and J ends lost 1 base and 6 bases respectively, with 24 bases between them. Germline lookup yields CDR1 MGHRA and CDR2 YSYEKL. Here the CDR3 DNA reads TGCGCCAGCAGCCAAGTGAGAGGACAAGTCGGAAGGATATATGAAAAACTGTTTTTT. It encodes CASSQVRGQVGRIYEKLFF.

The chain uses TRBV30 and TRBJ2-1; unclear D gene. This CDR3 is 12 amino acids long. Between the trimmed V and J ends, which lost 5 bases and 5 bases, there was a span of 10 bases. The germline V gene has CDR1 GTSNPN and CDR2 SVGIG (reference sequence). The CDR3 sequence is CAWGARDNEQFF. The CDR3 DNA sequence: TGTGCCTGGGGAGCCCGCGACAATGAGCAGTTCTTC.

V is TRBV6-6 and J is TRBJ1-1, with 8 positions matching TRBD1. CDR3 length equals 15 residues. The germline V gene has CDR1 MNHNY and CDR2 SVGAGI (reference sequence). Trimming took 3 bases from V and 0 from J; bases not matched to a gene: 3. CDR3 residues: CASSYQGAMNTEAFF. The CDR3 nucleotides are TGTGCCAGCAGTTATCAGGGGGCGATGAACACTGAAGCTTTCTTT.

V gene TRBV5-1 combines with J gene TRBJ2-1; D might be TRBD2 (6 bases). The CDR3 is 11 amino acids. The germline V and J ends were trimmed by 6 bases and 12 bases, with 13 bases remaining between them. Germline V lookup: CDR1 SGHRS, CDR2 YFSETQ. The CDR3 is CASTSRDSQFF. The CDR3 nucleotides are TGCGCCAGCACCTCTCGGGACTCGCAGTTCTTC. Together with reference TRBV5-1 and TRBJ2-1, the CDR3 gives the full variable domain: KAGVTQTPRYLIKTRGQQVTLSCSPISGHRSVSWYQQTPGQGLQFLFEYFSETQRNKGNFPGRFSGRQFSNSRSEMNVSTLELGDSALYLCASTSRDSQFFGPGTRLTVL.

V and J are TRBV9 and TRBJ2-6, with 8 bases fitting TRBD2. The CDR3 has 18 residues. CDR1 and CDR2 from the germline V gene are SGDLS and YYNGEE. V gave up 4 bases and J gave up 0 bases; unmatched junction bases: 9. DNA of the CDR3: TGTGCCAGCAGCCTCACCGGGAGGGCAGGCTCTGGGGCCAACGTCCTGACTTTC. This encodes CASSLTGRAGSGANVLTF.

The J gene is TRBJ2-7, the V gene TRBV4-2; TRBD1 agrees at 7 bases. Germline trimming cut 4 bases from V and 6 bases from J; bases unmatched to any gene: 18. The CDR3 length is 17 residues. CDR1 and CDR2 from the germline V gene are LGHNA and YNFKEQ. The CDR3 is CASSPRGGSTSSGEQYF. CDR3 coding DNA: TGTGCCAGCAGCCCCCGAGGGGGCTCTACGTCGTCGGGCGAGCAGTACTTC.

This CDR3 is CATSDWAGGGYTF. In DNA form, the CDR3 reads TGTGCCACCAGTGATTGGGCAGGGGGTGGCTACACCTTC. V and J are TRBV24-1 and TRBJ1-2, with 7 bases that match TRBD1. With V trimmed by 2 bases and J by 7 bases, 3 bases remained unmatched. The length of the CDR3 is 13 residues. The V gene's germline CDR1 is KGHDR and CDR2 SFDVKD.

The chain combines TRBV3-1 (or the pseudogene TRBV3-2) with TRBJ2-1; 16 bases line up with TRBD2. The J segment lost 8 bases and the V segment lost 4 bases, leaving 14 bases of the junction unmatched. This CDR3 spans 19 amino acids. Germline V gene data show CDR1 as LGHDT and CDR2 as YNNKEL (reference sequence). This CDR3 is CASSRGTSGRALGADEQFF. The DNA of the CDR3 is TGTGCCAGCAGCCGCGGGACTAGCGGGAGGGCTTTGGGGGCCGATGAGCAGTTCTTC.

This chain links TRBV2 with TRBJ1-1, with 9 nucleotides matching TRBD1. From germline, CDR1 is SNHLY and CDR2 FYNNEI. The CDR3 consists of 14 residues. Losses at the gene ends were 6 bases for V and 5 bases for J; bases not matched to a gene: 7. The CDR3 protein is CASRPGQGGTEAFF. Written as DNA, the CDR3 is TGTGCCAGCAGACCGGGACAGGGAGGGACTGAAGCTTTCTTT.

The rearrangement links TRBV6-2 or TRBV6-3 to TRBJ1-1; perhaps TRBD1 as D (6 bases). Trimming removed 6 bases from V and 3 bases from J, with 8 bases in between. Looked up from germline, CDR1 is MNHEY and CDR2 is SVGEGT. The CDR3 loop spans 12 amino acids. CDR3 sequence (DNA): TGTGCCAGCAGCCACAGGGACACTGAAGCTTTCTTT. This sequence encodes CASSHRDTEAFF.

This rearrangement joins TRBV12-3 or TRBV12-4 to TRBJ1-2, with 9 positions matching TRBD1. The CDR3 is 13 residues long. Germline trimming cut 4 bases from V and 8 bases from J; bases unmatched to any gene: 5. CDR3 sequence reads: CASSSGQGLGYTF. The CDR3 nucleotides read TGTGCCAGCAGTTCAGGACAGGGGCTGGGCTACACCTTC.

V gene TRBV25-1 combines with J gene TRBJ1-2; 8 nucleotides line up with TRBD1. In germline, CDR1 is MGHDK, CDR2 SYGVNS. The V segment lost 1 base and the J segment 4 bases; nucleotides outside the gene matches: 2. The CDR3 extends over 14 amino acids. CDR3 DNA sequence: TGTGCCAGCAGTGAATCAGGACAGGGCTATGGCTACACCTTC. Protein: CASSESGQGYGYTF.

V and J are TRBV5-1 and TRBJ2-3; 14 bases map to TRBD2. The CDR3 is 16 residues long. After removal of 4 bases from V and 6 bases from J, the junction contained 7 bases not matched to a gene. CDR1 and CDR2 from the germline V gene are SGHRS and YFSETQ. The CDR3 is CASSPLTSGRVDTQYF. The DNA for the CDR3 is TGCGCCAGCAGCCCACTGACTAGCGGGAGGGTCGATACGCAGTATTTT.